What follows are 25 T cell receptor beta chains derived from one specimen sequenced in a study of T cell responses to AZD1222 COVID-19 vaccine. Sequencing was performed with immunoSEQ multiplex PCR; in TCRdb, only in-frame clones are kept and a portion is missing. The table records 50,000 or so clones, about 89% of them present only once. The source material was peripheral blood, sampled 28 days after the second AZD1222 dose. These receptors originate from an adult who received the AZD1222 COVID-19 vaccine.

For the CDR3, the DNA is TGTGCCAGCAGCCCCAGTGGAAGAGGGGGCTTCGTCAAAAACATTCAGTACTTC. It translates to CASSPSGRGGFVKNIQYF. V usage is TRBV7-9 and J usage is TRBJ2-4; 7 bases are shared with TRBD1. Germline V gene sequence: CDR1 SEHNR, CDR2 FQNEAQ (reference sequence). The CDR3 spans 18 residues. V shed 5 bases and J 3 bases; nucleotides not matched to a gene: 16.

V is TRBV7-6 and J is TRBJ1-4; D remains unclear. This CDR3 contains 16 residues. CDR1 is SGHVS, CDR2 FNYEAQ, per germline. V lost 5 bases and J lost 8, with 21 bases in between. CDR3 protein: CASSTRTAKTAEKLFF. The DNA for the CDR3 is TGTGCCAGCAGCACGCGAACCGCTAAGACCGCCGAAAAACTGTTTTTT.

There are a few counts of this clone. The chain joins TRBV7-8 to TRBJ2-2; D is unclear. Germline V gene sequence: CDR1 SGHVS, CDR2 FQNEAQ. The V and J ends lost 3 bases and 5 bases respectively, with 7 bases between them. The CDR3 is 13 amino acids. The CDR3 sequence is CASSFSRTGELFF. The DNA for the CDR3 is TGTGCCAGCAGCTTTTCGAGGACCGGGGAGCTGTTTTTT.

This clone was counted between two and nine times. The chain uses TRBV12-3 or TRBV12-4 and TRBJ1-5; D possibly corresponds to TRBD1 (6 bases). The germline V and J ends were trimmed by 7 bases and 6 bases, with 13 bases remaining between them. This CDR3 comprises 13 residues. This CDR3 reads CASTEGGTQPQHF. The DNA of the CDR3 is TGTGCCAGCACCGAAGGGGGGACTCAGCCCCAGCATTTT.

The rearrangement joins TRBV10-3 to TRBJ1-1; 9 nucleotides line up with TRBD1. The germline V gene has CDR1 ENHRY and CDR2 SYGVKD. The CDR3 length is 12 residues. Losses at the gene ends were 2 bases for V and 11 bases for J; bases not matched to a gene: 3. This CDR3 reads CAISEGQGTAFF. CDR3 DNA sequence: TGTGCCATCAGTGAGGGACAGGGGACGGCTTTCTTT.

The CDR3 nucleotides read TGTGCCAGCAGCTCCCTAGCGACTAGCGGGAGTAGGGGTTACAATGAGCAGTTCTTC. It yields the protein CASSSLATSGSRGYNEQFF. The chain carries TRBV5-8 and TRBJ2-1, with 12 bases identical to TRBD2. The CDR3 runs to 19 residues. V lost 3 bases to trimming and J lost 4 bases; unmatched junction nucleotides: 14. The V gene's germline CDR1 is SGHTS and CDR2 YDEGEE.

This clone was seen a handful of times. The rearrangement links TRBV7-9 to TRBJ1-2, with D perhaps TRBD1 (6 bases). The CDR3 is 14 amino acids. Germline CDR1 reads SEHNR; CDR2 reads FQNEAQ (reference sequence). V gave up 1 base and J gave up 4 bases, with 10 bases separating them. CDR3 sequence reads: CASSLGGAIYGYTF. The DNA of the CDR3 is TGTGCCAGCAGCTTAGGGGGGGCTATCTATGGCTACACCTTC.

This rearrangement joins TRBV7-9 to TRBJ1-6; D is undetermined. V shed 1 base and J shed 15 bases, with 7 bases lying between them. Germline CDR1 and CDR2: SEHNR and FQNEAQ (reference sequence). The CDR3 has 11 residues. CDR3 region: CASSLGQDLHF. The DNA for the CDR3 is TGTGCCAGCAGCTTAGGGCAGGACCTCCACTTT. Filled out from reference TRBV7-9 and TRBJ1-6, the complete variable domain reads DTGVSQNPRHKITKRGQNVTFRCDPISEHNRLYWYRQTLGQGPEFLTYFQNEAQLEKSRLLSDRFSAERPKGSFSTLEIQRTEQGDSAMYLCASSLGQDLHFGNGTRLTVT.

The chain combines TRBV7-9 with TRBJ2-2, with D maybe TRBD2 (6 bases). CDR3 length equals 15 residues. Trimming cost V 2 bases and J 4 bases, with 11 bases left between them. CDR1 is SEHNR and CDR2 is FQNEAQ in the germline V gene (reference sequence). CDR3 amino acids: CASSLLEGPTGELFF. For the CDR3, the DNA is TGTGCCAGCAGCTTACTGGAGGGCCCCACCGGGGAGCTGTTTTTT.

The chain links TRBV29-1 to TRBJ2-2; 7 positions match TRBD2. The CDR3 extends over 17 amino acids. The V and J ends lost 1 base and 4 bases, in that order; junction bases with no gene match: 12. Germline assignment: CDR1 SQVTM and CDR2 ANQGSEA. The CDR3, as DNA: TGCAGCGTTGAAGCCCTCCGGGCGGGAGCCCCCACCGGGGAGCTGTTTTTT. It yields the protein CSVEALRAGAPTGELFF.

The chain joins TRBV7-2 to TRBJ2-1; TRBD1 might be the D (5 bases). The CDR3 extends over 16 amino acids. V shed 4 bases and J shed 4 bases, with 17 bases lying between them. The germline V gene encodes CDR1 SGHTA and CDR2 FQGNSA. The CDR3 spells CASSSGQDLRYNEQFF. As DNA, the CDR3 is TGTGCCAGCAGCTCAGGGCAGGATCTAAGATACAATGAGCAGTTCTTC.

This clone appeared a single time. V and J are TRBV4-1 and TRBJ2-5; D might be TRBD1 or TRBD2, each matching 6 bases. CDR1 and CDR2 (germline): MGHRA, YSYEKL. Trimming cost V 3 bases and J 4 bases, with 18 bases left between them. This CDR3 is 16 amino acids long. CDR3 DNA sequence: TGCGCCAGCAGCCACGTCGGAACAGGGACTGGAGAGACCCAGTACTTC. Translating it yields CASSHVGTGTGETQYF.

J is TRBJ2-7 and V is TRBV11-3, with 12 bases matching TRBD2. Germline trimming cut 5 bases from V and 1 base from J; bases unmatched to any gene: 3. Germline CDR1 reads SGHNT; CDR2 reads YENEEA. The CDR3 spans 15 residues. CDR3 DNA: TGTGCCAGCAGCCTGACTAGCGGGGGATCCTACGAGCAGTACTTC. It codes for CASSLTSGGSYEQYF.

This chain joins TRBV9 and TRBJ2-1; a weak D match, TRBD2 (6 bases). V shed 0 bases and J shed 5 bases, with 12 bases lying between them. CDR1 is SGDLS, CDR2 YYNGEE, per germline. The length of the CDR3 is 15 residues. CDR3 sequence: CASSVESGVHNEQFF. The DNA of the CDR3 is TGTGCCAGCAGCGTAGAATCGGGGGTCCACAATGAGCAGTTCTTC. Variable domain in full (rest from reference TRBV9 and TRBJ2-1): DSGVTQTPKHLITATGQRVTLRCSPRSGDLSVYWYQQSLDQGLQFLIQYYNGEERAKGNILERFSAQQFPDLHSELNLSSLELGDSALYFCASSVESGVHNEQFFGPGTRLTVL.

The V gene is TRBV5-1, the J gene TRBJ1-3; unclear D gene. The CDR3 is 16 amino acids. Trimming removed 4 bases at V and 0 bases at J, with 14 bases between. Germline V gives CDR1 SGHRS, CDR2 YFSETQ. Written as DNA, the CDR3 is TGCGCCAGCAGCGCCGGACTGGGAAGCTCTGGAAACACCATATATTTT. It is translated as CASSAGLGSSGNTIYF.

J is TRBJ2-2 and V is TRBV5-1, with a possible D match to TRBD1 (6 bases). Trimming left V 4 bases short and J 2 bases short, with 12 bases between. Germline V gene data show CDR1 as SGHRS and CDR2 as YFSETQ. The CDR3 loop spans 15 amino acids. CDR3 DNA: TGCGCCAGCAGCCTCCGGACAGTAAACACCGGGGAGCTGTTTTTT. Protein: CASSLRTVNTGELFF.

This clone was picked up one time. The V gene is TRBV6-6, the J gene TRBJ2-7; D is unclear. The germline V gene encodes CDR1 MNHNY and CDR2 SVGAGI (reference sequence). The CDR3 is 12 amino acids. The ends were cut back, 2 bases at V and 3 bases at J, with 5 bases in the middle. The CDR3 loop reads CASSYGIYEQYF. The CDR3 DNA sequence: TGTGCCAGCAGTTACGGGATCTACGAGCAGTACTTC.

The chain combines TRBV10-3 with TRBJ2-7, with 7 bases matching TRBD1. CDR1 and CDR2 from the germline V gene are ENHRY and SYGVKD. There are 13 residues in the CDR3. Unmatched junction bases numbered 9, after V lost 11 bases and J lost 2 bases. The CDR3 protein is CAVSDRIAYEQYF. CDR3 DNA: TGTGCCGTTTCGGACAGGATTGCCTACGAGCAGTACTTC.

This chain connects TRBV10-1 to TRBJ1-2; 7 bases match TRBD1. This CDR3 has 12 residues. Losses at the gene ends were 9 bases for V and 6 bases for J; bases not matched to a gene: 7. Germline V gene lookup returns CDR1 WNHNN and CDR2 SYGVQD (reference sequence). The CDR3 is CARGRGGNGYTF. The CDR3 nucleotides are TGCGCCAGAGGCAGGGGGGGAAATGGCTACACCTTC.

The chain uses TRBV19 and TRBJ2-1; 9 bases are a match to TRBD2. Germline trimming cut 7 bases from V and 0 bases from J; bases unmatched to any gene: 7. There are 16 residues in the CDR3. The germline V gene has CDR1 LNHDA and CDR2 SQIVND (reference sequence). This chain's CDR3 is CASKARLAVSYNEQFF. The CDR3 coding sequence is TGTGCCAGTAAGGCCCGACTAGCGGTCTCCTACAATGAGCAGTTCTTC.

This clone occurred once. The chain joins TRBV12-3 or TRBV12-4 to TRBJ2-7; D remains unclear. Deletions cut 4 bases from V and 4 bases from J, with 11 bases between. The CDR3 contains 13 residues. DNA of the CDR3: TGTGCCAGCAGTTACCGGGCCCCATACGAGCAGTACTTC. It codes for CASSYRAPYEQYF.

This clone occurred once. CDR3 residues: CATSRQRNTEAFF. CDR3 DNA sequence: TGTGCCACCAGCAGGCAGAGGAACACTGAAGCTTTCTTT. This chain links TRBV15 with TRBJ1-1; D gene ambiguous. Trimming left V 3 bases short and J 1 base short, with 6 bases between. Germline V gives CDR1 LNHNV, CDR2 YYDKDF (reference sequence). This CDR3 is built from 13 residues.

The chain joins TRBV5-8 to TRBJ1-1; D unresolved. This CDR3 has 13 amino acids. V was cut by 5 bases and J by 1 base, with 9 bases left in between. In germline, CDR1 is SGHTS, CDR2 YDEGEE. CDR3 sequence (DNA): TGTGCCAGCAGGACGCAAAAGAACACTGAAGCTTTCTTT. Its translation is CASRTQKNTEAFF.

This chain uses TRBV23-1 with TRBJ2-1, with 7 bases that match TRBD1. TRBV23-1 counts as an open reading frame of uncertain function. This CDR3 is 13 amino acids long. V lost 6 bases and J lost 4; bases outside the gene matches: 3. This chain's CDR3 is CASRHRGYNEQFF. The CDR3 region has the DNA TGCGCCAGCAGACACAGGGGTTACAATGAGCAGTTCTTC.

This clone has a handful of counts. V is TRBV11-3 and J is TRBJ2-1, with a weak D call TRBD2 (6 bases). Trimming removed 5 bases from V and 2 bases from J, with 10 bases in between. Per the germline V gene, CDR1 is SGHNT and CDR2 is YENEEA. The CDR3 has 14 residues. CDR3 sequence: CASSLGGTYNEQFF. The CDR3 region has the DNA TGTGCCAGCAGCCTTGGGGGGACCTACAATGAGCAGTTCTTC. Full variable domain (remainder filled in from reference TRBV11-3 and TRBJ2-1): EAGVVQSPRYKIIEKKQPVAFWCNPISGHNTLYWYLQNLGQGPELLIRYENEEAVDDSQLPKDRFSAERLKGVDSTLKIQPAELGDSAVYLCASSLGGTYNEQFFGPGTRLTVL.